This T cell receptor (beta chain) was documented in a study of T-cell reconstitution after alpha-beta-depleted transplantation in children. General study results and limits: Where some patients showed high TCRbeta diversity at day 60, it came from recipient T cells and thymic progenitors that had survived. The authors attributed T-cell counts and diversity one year after transplant mostly to newly produced T cells.

The library targeted TCRbeta and was prepared with unique molecular identifiers. One entry per CDR3 protein results from TCRdb running MiXCR on the PCR reads. The profile shows around 140,000 distinct CDR3 sequences, about 9% of them singletons. This clonotype showed up many times. Its matching antigen is unknown. This receptor was identified in a female patient aged 2-9 years who had a stem cell transplant for congenital amegakaryocytic thrombocytopenia, so the T cells may come from the graft donor. Sequences were derived from PBMCs, mostly from graft donor cells, sampled 180 days after TCRalphabeta/CD19-depleted stem cell transplant.

CDR3 bases: TGCGCCAGCAGTCTCAGGACAGGAACCTACGAGCAGTACTTC. It yields the protein CASSLRTGTYEQYF. The chain joins TRBV5-1 to TRBJ2-7, with 7 bases identical to TRBD1. The CDR3 is 14 amino acids. Germline V gene lookup returns CDR1 SGHRS and CDR2 YFSETQ. The ends lost 5 bases at V and 2 bases at J; junction bases unmatched: 7.